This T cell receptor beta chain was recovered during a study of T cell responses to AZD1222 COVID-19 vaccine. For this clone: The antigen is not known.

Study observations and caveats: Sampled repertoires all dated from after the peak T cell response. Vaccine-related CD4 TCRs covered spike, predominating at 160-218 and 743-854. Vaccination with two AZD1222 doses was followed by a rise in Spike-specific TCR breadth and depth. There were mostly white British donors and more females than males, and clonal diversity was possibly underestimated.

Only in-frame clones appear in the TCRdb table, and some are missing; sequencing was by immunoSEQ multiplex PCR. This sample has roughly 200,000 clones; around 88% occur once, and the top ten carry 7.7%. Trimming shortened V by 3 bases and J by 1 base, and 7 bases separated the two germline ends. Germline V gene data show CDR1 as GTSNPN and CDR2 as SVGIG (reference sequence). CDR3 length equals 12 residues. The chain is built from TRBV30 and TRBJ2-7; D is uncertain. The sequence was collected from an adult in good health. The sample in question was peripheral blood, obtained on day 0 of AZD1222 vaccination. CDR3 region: CAWSPRSYEQYF. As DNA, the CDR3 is TGTGCCTGGAGCCCCAGATCCTACGAGCAGTACTTC.